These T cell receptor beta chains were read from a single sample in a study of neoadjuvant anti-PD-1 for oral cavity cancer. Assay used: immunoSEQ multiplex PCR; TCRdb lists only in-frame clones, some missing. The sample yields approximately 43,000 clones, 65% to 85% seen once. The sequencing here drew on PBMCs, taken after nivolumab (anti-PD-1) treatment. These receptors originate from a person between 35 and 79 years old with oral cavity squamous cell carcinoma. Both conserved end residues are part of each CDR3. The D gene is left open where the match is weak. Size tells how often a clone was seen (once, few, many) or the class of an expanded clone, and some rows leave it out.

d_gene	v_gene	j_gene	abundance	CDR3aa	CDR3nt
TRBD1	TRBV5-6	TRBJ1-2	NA	CASSLRSGGGYTF	TGTGCCAGCAGCTTGAGGTCAGGGGGCGGCTACACCTTC
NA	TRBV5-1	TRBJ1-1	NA	CASSEGSTEAFF	TGCGCCAGCAGCGAGGGGTCCACTGAAGCTTTCTTT
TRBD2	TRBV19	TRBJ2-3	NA	CASSIGAAGTTDTQYF	TGTGCCAGTAGTATCGGGGCAGCGGGAACCACAGATACGCAGTATTTT
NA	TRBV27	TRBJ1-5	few	CASSPGGGAWGPQHF	TGTGCCAGCAGCCCCGGGGGAGGGGCATGGGGGCCCCAGCATTTT
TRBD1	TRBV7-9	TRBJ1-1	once	CASSPGQATEAFF	TGTGCCAGCAGCCCTGGACAGGCCACTGAAGCTTTCTTT
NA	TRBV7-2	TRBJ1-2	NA	CASSLGGYGYTF	TGTGCCAGCAGCTTAGGAGGCTATGGCTACACCTTC
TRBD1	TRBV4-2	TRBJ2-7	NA	CASSQEEGQNFEGYEQYF	TGTGCCAGCAGCCAAGAAGAGGGACAGAATTTTGAGGGATACGAGCAGTACTTC
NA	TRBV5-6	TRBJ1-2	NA	CASSLPYPGRDYGYTF	TGTGCCAGCAGCTTGCCCTACCCAGGCAGAGACTATGGCTACACCTTC
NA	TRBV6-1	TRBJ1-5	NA	CASKITGFNQPQHF	TGTGCCAGCAAGATTACAGGGTTCAATCAGCCCCAGCATTTT
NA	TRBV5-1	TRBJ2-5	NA	CASSRGGAEETQYF	TGCGCCAGCAGCCGTGGAGGGGCCGAAGAGACCCAGTACTTC
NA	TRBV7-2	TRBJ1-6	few	CASSFNSPLHF	TGTGCCAGCAGCTTTAATTCACCCCTCCACTTT
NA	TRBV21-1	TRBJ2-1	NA	CASSNLTGRGEQFF	TGTGCCAGCAGCAATCTTACCGGGAGGGGTGAGCAGTTCTTC
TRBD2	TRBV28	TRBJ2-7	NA	CASSLPGLYSYEQYF	TGTGCCAGCAGTTTACCGGGACTATACTCCTACGAGCAGTACTTC
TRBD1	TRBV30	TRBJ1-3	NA	CAWSVAGGSSGNTIYF	TGTGCCTGGAGTGTGGCAGGGGGCTCCTCTGGAAACACCATATATTTT
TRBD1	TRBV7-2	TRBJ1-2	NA	CASSLGQGHYGYTF	TGTGCCAGCAGCTTAGGACAGGGGCATTATGGCTACACCTTC
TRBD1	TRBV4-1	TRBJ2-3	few	CASSYRGADTQYF	TGCGCCAGCAGTTACAGGGGGGCAGATACGCAGTATTTT
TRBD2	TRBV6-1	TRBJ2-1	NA	CATFPKAGGYNEQFF	TGTGCCACCTTTCCGAAAGCGGGAGGCTACAATGAGCAGTTCTTC
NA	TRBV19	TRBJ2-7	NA	CASSMDHGHTYEQYF	TGTGCCAGTAGTATGGACCACGGGCACACCTACGAGCAGTACTTC
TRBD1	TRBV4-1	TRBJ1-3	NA	CASSQNPPMTGSWDTIYF	TGCGCCAGCAGCCAAAACCCGCCAATGACAGGGTCTTGGGACACCATATATTTT
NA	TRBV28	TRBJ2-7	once	CASSLDGAGSYEQYF	TGTGCCAGCAGCCTCGACGGGGCAGGGTCCTACGAGCAGTACTTC
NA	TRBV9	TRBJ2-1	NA	CASSAQALEGNEQFF	TGTGCCAGCAGCGCACAGGCTCTCGAGGGGAATGAGCAGTTCTTC
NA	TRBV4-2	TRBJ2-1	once	CASSRPPGSYNEQFF	TGTGCCAGCAGCCGCCCACCGGGCTCCTACAATGAGCAGTTCTTC
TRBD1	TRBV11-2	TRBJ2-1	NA	CASSQDRDREQFF	TGTGCCAGCAGCCAAGACCGGGACAGGGAGCAGTTCTTC
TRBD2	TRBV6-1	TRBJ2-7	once	CASGTSGMSYEQYF	TGTGCCAGTGGGACTAGCGGGATGTCCTACGAGCAGTACTTC
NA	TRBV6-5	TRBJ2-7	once	CASSRPRVGEQYF	TGTGCCAGCAGCCGTCCCAGGGTGGGCGAGCAGTACTTC
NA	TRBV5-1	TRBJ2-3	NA	CASSLGGTAPGNTQYF	TGCGCCAGCAGCTTAGGCGGGACAGCCCCCGGGAATACGCAGTATTTT
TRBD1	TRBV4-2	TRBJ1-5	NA	CASTLSLGDSQPQHF	TGTGCCAGCACCCTGAGCTTAGGGGACAGCCAGCCCCAGCATTTT
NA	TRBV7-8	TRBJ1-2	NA	CASSLDGGGYGYTF	TGTGCCAGCAGCTTAGACGGGGGCGGGTATGGCTACACCTTC
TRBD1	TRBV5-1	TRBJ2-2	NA	CASSLLGGAGGELFF	TGCGCCAGCAGCTTGCTAGGGGGCGCCGGCGGGGAGCTGTTTTTT
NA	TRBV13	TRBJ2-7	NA	CASTGNLYEQYF	TGTGCCAGCACGGGAAATCTCTACGAGCAGTACTTC
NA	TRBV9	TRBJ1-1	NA	CASSVAGGEAFF	TGTGCCAGCAGCGTAGCTGGAGGTGAAGCTTTCTTT
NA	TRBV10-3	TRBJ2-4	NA	CAISESGGAAKNIQYF	TGTGCCATCAGTGAGTCTGGGGGGGCGGCCAAAAACATTCAGTACTTC
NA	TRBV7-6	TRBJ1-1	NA	CASSTTGRTEAFF	TGTGCCAGCAGCACTACAGGGAGGACTGAAGCTTTCTTT
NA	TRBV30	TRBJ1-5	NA	CAWSVGGVPSQHF	TGTGCCTGGAGTGTGGGGGGGGTTCCCTCCCAGCATTTT
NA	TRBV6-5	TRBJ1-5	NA	CASSTDSLNQPQHF	TGTGCCAGCAGTACGGACAGTCTCAATCAGCCCCAGCATTTT
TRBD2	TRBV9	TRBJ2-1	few	CASSVDGRASNEQFF	TGTGCCAGCAGCGTCGACGGGAGGGCCTCCAATGAGCAGTTCTTC
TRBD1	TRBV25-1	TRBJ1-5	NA	CASSARDRVGQPQHF	TGTGCCAGCAGTGCTCGGGACAGGGTTGGTCAGCCCCAGCATTTT
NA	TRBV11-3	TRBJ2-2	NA	CASSLEKGRTGELFF	TGTGCCAGCAGCTTAGAAAAGGGGCGAACCGGGGAGCTGTTTTTT
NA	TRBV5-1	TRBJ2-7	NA	CASSPDGPLGVEQYF	TGCGCCAGCAGCCCGGACGGTCCCCTCGGGGTCGAGCAGTACTTC
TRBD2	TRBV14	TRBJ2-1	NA	CASSHSAGGSNEQFF	TGTGCCAGCAGCCATTCGGCGGGAGGGAGTAATGAGCAGTTCTTC
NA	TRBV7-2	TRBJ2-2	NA	CASSKGPRRNTGELFF	TGTGCCAGCAGCAAAGGGCCAAGAAGGAACACCGGGGAGCTGTTTTTT
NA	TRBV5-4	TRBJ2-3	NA	CASSLRESRYF	TGTGCCAGCAGCCTTCGAGAATCGCGGTATTTT
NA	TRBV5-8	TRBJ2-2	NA	CASSHRRNTGELFF	TGTGCCAGCAGCCACAGGAGGAACACCGGGGAGCTGTTTTTT
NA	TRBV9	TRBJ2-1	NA	CASTGGGGSAYNEQFF	TGTGCCAGCACCGGAGGGGGGGGAAGTGCCTACAATGAGCAGTTCTTC
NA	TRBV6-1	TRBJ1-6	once	CASSEYNSPLHF	TGTGCCAGCAGTGAATATAATTCACCCCTCCACTTT
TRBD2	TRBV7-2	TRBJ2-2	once	CASSLDGLANTGELFF	TGTGCCAGCAGCTTAGATGGACTAGCGAACACCGGGGAGCTGTTTTTT
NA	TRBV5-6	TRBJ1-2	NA	CASSSGPNPLNYGYTF	TGTGCCAGCAGCTCGGGCCCAAACCCCCTGAACTATGGCTACACCTTC
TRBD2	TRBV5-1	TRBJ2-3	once	CASSFRKRGTKDTDTQYF	TGCGCCAGCAGCTTCAGGAAGCGGGGGACCAAAGACACAGATACGCAGTATTTT
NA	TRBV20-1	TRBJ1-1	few	CSARAPPQSFF	TGCAGTGCTAGAGCTCCCCCTCAGTCTTTCTTT
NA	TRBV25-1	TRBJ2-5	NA	CASSEYQGMETQYF	TGTGCCAGCAGTGAATATCAGGGGATGGAGACCCAGTACTTC
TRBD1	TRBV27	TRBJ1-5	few	CASSLLGQGEQPQHF	TGTGCCAGCAGTTTATTGGGACAGGGGGAGCAGCCCCAGCATTTT
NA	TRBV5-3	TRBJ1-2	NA	CARSLTQGIGNTF	TGTGCCAGAAGCTTGACACAGGGTATAGGAAACACCTTC
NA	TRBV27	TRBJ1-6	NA	CASSSFQERTSYNSPLHF	TGTGCCAGCAGTTCGTTCCAGGAAAGGACCTCCTATAATTCACCCCTCCACTTT
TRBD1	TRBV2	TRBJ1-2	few	CASSLGTGGRSTF	TGTGCCAGCAGTCTAGGGACAGGCGGAAGGAGCACCTTC
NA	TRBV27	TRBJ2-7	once	CASSQGSAPYEQYF	TGTGCCAGCAGTCAAGGATCTGCCCCCTACGAGCAGTACTTC
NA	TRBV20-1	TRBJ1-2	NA	CSATEGRGYTF	TGCAGTGCTACTGAGGGAAGGGGCTACACCTTC